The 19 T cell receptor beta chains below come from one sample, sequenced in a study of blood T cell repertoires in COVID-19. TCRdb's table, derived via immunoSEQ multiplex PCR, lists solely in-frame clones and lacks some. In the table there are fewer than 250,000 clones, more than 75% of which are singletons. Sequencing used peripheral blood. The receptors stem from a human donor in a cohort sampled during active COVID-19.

The CDR3 loop reads CATSRDPLARGSNGYTF. The DNA of the CDR3 is TGTGCCACCAGCAGAGACCCCTTAGCCAGGGGAAGCAACGGCTACACCTTC. The chain joins TRBV15 to TRBJ1-2; maybe TRBD1 (6 bases). The CDR3 has 17 residues. From germline, CDR1 is LNHNV and CDR2 YYDKDF (reference sequence). Trimming shortened V by 0 bases and J by 8 bases, and 22 bases separated the two germline ends.

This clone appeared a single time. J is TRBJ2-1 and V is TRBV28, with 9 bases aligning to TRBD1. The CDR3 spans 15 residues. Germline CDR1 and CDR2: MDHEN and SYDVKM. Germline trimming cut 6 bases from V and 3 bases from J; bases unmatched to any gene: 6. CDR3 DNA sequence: TGTGCCAGCAGACGACCGGGACAGGGCTACAATGAGCAGTTCTTC. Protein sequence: CASRRPGQGYNEQFF.

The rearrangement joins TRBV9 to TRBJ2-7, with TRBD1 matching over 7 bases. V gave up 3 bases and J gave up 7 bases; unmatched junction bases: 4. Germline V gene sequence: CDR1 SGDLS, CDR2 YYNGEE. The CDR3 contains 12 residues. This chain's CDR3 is CASSGGGGEQYF. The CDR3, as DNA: TGTGCCAGCAGCGGAGGGGGCGGGGAGCAGTACTTC. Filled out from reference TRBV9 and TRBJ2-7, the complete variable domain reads DSGVTQTPKHLITATGQRVTLRCSPRSGDLSVYWYQQSLDQGLQFLIQYYNGEERAKGNILERFSAQQFPDLHSELNLSSLELGDSALYFCASSGGGGEQYFGPGTRLTVT.

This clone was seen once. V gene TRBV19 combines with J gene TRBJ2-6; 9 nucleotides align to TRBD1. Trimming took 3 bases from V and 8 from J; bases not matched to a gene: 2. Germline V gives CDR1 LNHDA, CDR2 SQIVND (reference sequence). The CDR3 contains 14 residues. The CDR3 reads CASSMTGGTNVLTF. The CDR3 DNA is TGTGCCAGTAGTATGACAGGGGGAACCAACGTCCTGACTTTC.

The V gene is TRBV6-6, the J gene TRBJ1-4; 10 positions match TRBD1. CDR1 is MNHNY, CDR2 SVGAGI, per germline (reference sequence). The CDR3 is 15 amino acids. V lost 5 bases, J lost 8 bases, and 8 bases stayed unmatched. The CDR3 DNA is TGTGCCAGCAGTCGCTTTGGGACAGGGGTGGAAAAACTGTTTTTT. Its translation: CASSRFGTGVEKLFF.

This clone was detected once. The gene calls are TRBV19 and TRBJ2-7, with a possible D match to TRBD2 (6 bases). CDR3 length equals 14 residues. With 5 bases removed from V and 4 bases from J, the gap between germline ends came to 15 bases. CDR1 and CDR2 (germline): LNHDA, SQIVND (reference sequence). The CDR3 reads CASSRPGEVYEQYF. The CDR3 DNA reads TGTGCCAGTAGTCGTCCGGGGGAGGTGTACGAGCAGTACTTC.

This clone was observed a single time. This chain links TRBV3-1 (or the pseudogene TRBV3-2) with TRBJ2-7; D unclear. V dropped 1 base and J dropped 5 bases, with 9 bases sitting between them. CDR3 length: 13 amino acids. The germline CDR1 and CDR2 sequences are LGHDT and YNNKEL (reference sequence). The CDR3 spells CASSQGSVNEQYF. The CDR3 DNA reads TGTGCCAGCAGCCAAGGGAGTGTCAACGAGCAGTACTTC.

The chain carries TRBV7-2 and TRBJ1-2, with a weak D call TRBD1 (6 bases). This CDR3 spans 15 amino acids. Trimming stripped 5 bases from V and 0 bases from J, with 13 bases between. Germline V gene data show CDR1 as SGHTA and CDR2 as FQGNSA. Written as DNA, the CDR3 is TGTGCCAGCAGCCCTACAGGGCCCACTAACTATGGCTACACCTTC. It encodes CASSPTGPTNYGYTF.

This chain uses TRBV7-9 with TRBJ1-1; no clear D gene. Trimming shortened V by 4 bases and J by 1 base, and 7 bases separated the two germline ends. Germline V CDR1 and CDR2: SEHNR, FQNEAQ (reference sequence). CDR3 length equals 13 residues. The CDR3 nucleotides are TGTGCCAGCAGCTCTCCTAAGAACACTGAAGCTTTCTTT. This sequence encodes CASSSPKNTEAFF.

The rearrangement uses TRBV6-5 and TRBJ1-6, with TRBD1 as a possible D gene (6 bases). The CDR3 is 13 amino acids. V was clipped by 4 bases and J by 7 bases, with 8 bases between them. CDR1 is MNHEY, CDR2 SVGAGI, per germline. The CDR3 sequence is CASSLGTNSPLHF. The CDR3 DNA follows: TGTGCCAGCAGTTTGGGGACAAATTCACCCCTCCACTTT.

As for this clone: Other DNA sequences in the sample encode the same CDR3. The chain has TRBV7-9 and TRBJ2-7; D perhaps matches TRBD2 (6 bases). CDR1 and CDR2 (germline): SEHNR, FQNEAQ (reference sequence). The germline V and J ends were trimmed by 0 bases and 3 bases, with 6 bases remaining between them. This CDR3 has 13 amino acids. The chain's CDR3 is CASSLAGGYEQYF. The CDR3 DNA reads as TGTGCCAGCAGCTTAGCGGGGGGCTACGAGCAGTACTTC.

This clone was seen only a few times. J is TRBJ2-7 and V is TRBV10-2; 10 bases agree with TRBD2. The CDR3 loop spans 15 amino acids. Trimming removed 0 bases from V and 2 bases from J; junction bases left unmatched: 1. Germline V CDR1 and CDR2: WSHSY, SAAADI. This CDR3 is CASSESGLAAYEQYF. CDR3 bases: TGCGCCAGCAGTGAGTCTGGACTAGCGGCCTACGAGCAGTACTTC.

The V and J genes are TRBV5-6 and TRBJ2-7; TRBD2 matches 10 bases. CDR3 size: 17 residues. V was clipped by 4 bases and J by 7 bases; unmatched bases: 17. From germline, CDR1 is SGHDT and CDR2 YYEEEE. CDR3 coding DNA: TGTGCCAGCAGCCCCGGGGTGCCAGCGGGGGGGTCTCGTGAGCAGTACTTC. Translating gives CASSPGVPAGGSREQYF.

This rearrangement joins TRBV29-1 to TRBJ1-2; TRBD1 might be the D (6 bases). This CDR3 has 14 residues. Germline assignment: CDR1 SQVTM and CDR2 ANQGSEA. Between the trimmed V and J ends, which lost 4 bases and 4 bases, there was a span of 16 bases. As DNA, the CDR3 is TGCAGCGTTGGAGGGGGAGGGCAGATCTATGGCTACACCTTC. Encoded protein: CSVGGGGQIYGYTF.

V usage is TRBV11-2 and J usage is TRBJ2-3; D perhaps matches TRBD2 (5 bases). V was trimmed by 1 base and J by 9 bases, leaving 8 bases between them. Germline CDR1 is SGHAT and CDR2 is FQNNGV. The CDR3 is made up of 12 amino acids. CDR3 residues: CASSLVWETQYF. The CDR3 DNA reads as TGTGCCAGCAGCTTAGTTTGGGAGACGCAGTATTTT.

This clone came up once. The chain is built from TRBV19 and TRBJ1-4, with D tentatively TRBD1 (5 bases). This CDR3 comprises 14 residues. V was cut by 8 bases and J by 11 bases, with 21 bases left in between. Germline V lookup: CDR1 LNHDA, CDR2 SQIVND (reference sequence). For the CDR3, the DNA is TGTGCCAGTCGCCCACAGGTCGCCGTGGGTAAACTGTTTTTT. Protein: CASRPQVAVGKLFF.

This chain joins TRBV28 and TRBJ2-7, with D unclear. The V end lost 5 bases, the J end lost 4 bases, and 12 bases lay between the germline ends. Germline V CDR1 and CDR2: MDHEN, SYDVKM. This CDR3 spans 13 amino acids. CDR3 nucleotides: TGTGCCAGCAGTAGATTAGCTGGTTACGAGCAGTACTTC. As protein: CASSRLAGYEQYF.

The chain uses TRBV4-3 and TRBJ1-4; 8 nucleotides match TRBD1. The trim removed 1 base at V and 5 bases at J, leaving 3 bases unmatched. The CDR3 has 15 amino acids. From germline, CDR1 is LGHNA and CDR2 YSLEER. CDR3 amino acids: CASSQVGQDNEKLFF. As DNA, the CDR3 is TGCGCCAGCAGCCAAGTGGGACAGGACAATGAAAAACTGTTTTTT.

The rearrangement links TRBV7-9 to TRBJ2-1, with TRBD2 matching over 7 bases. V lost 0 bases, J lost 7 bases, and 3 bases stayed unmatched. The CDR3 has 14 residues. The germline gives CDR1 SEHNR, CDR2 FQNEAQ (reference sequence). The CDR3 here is CASSLARGYNEQFF. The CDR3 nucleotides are TGTGCCAGCAGCTTAGCGCGGGGGTATAATGAGCAGTTCTTC. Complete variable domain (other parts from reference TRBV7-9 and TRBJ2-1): DTGVSQNPRHKITKRGQNVTFRCDPISEHNRLYWYRQTLGQGPEFLTYFQNEAQLEKSRLLSDRFSAERPKGSFSTLEIQRTEQGDSAMYLCASSLARGYNEQFFGPGTRLTVL.